A single sample gave rise to the 25 T cell receptor beta chains below, sequenced in a study of blood T cell repertoires in COVID-19. The method was immunoSEQ multiplex PCR; TCRdb's version includes in-frame clones alone and lacks a portion of them. The data contain about 94,000 clones, under 80% of them seen just once; the ten biggest clones take up roughly 3.9%. The sequenced sample consisted of peripheral blood. Every receptor here comes from a man in his 70s with COVID-19, enrolled during active disease.

This chain links TRBV4-1 with TRBJ1-4, with TRBD1 identical over 7 bases. CDR1 and CDR2 from the germline V gene are MGHRA and YSYEKL. CDR3 length: 14 amino acids. Losses at the gene ends were 2 bases for V and 8 bases for J; bases not matched to a gene: 5. The CDR3 loop reads CASSQQGEGEKLFF. Here the CDR3 DNA reads TGCGCCAGCAGCCAACAGGGGGAAGGAGAAAAACTGTTTTTT.

The rearrangement uses TRBV4-3 and TRBJ2-7; 8 positions match TRBD2. This CDR3 region has 14 residues. Germline V gene sequence: CDR1 LGHNA, CDR2 YSLEER. With 1 base clipped from V and 4 bases from J, the junction kept 3 bases outside the gene matches. The CDR3 DNA reads as TGCGCCAGCAGCCAAGTAGCGGGAAGGTACGAGCAGTACTTC. Its translation is CASSQVAGRYEQYF.

This clone has a single count. The V gene is TRBV28, the J gene TRBJ1-1; possible D gene TRBD1, 5 bases. The germline V gene has CDR1 MDHEN and CDR2 SYDVKM. V gave up 8 bases and J gave up 5 bases, with 12 bases separating them. The CDR3 is 12 amino acids. The CDR3 DNA is TGTGCCAGCTGCTGGGGGGGGACTGAAGCTTTCTTT. This encodes CASCWGGTEAFF.

The chain couples TRBV2 to TRBJ2-7; TRBD1 aligns across 7 bases. CDR1 and CDR2 from the germline V gene are SNHLY and FYNNEI. This CDR3 is built from 13 residues. The V segment lost 7 bases and the J segment 1 base; nucleotides outside the gene matches: 4. CDR3 bases: TGTGCCAGCAAGGCAGGGGGTTCCTACGAGCAGTACTTC. Encoded protein: CASKAGGSYEQYF.

This clone has a single count. J is TRBJ2-2 and V is TRBV3-1 (or the pseudogene TRBV3-2); 8 nucleotides agree with TRBD1. V dropped 4 bases and J dropped 5; count of bases not matched to a gene: 9. CDR3 size: 16 residues. Germline CDR1 reads LGHDT; CDR2 reads YNNKEL (reference sequence). The CDR3 nucleotides are TGTGCCAGCAGCCGACGGACAGGGATGAATACCGGGGAGCTGTTTTTT. The encoded protein is CASSRRTGMNTGELFF.

The chain combines TRBV19 with TRBJ1-6, with D hard to call. The V gene's germline CDR1 is LNHDA and CDR2 SQIVND (reference sequence). Deletions cut 3 bases from V and 10 bases from J, with 13 bases between. CDR3 size: 14 residues. The CDR3 loop is CASSIEGMSSPLHF. Here the CDR3 DNA reads TGTGCCAGTAGTATTGAGGGTATGAGCTCACCCCTCCACTTT.

The chain has TRBV19 and TRBJ1-2; 7 nucleotides agree with TRBD1. Germline trimming cut 10 bases from V and 7 bases from J; bases unmatched to any gene: 18. The CDR3 consists of 15 residues. Germline CDR1 and CDR2: LNHDA and SQIVND (reference sequence). CDR3: CAINEKGAPGRGYTF. The CDR3 nucleotides are TGTGCCATCAACGAAAAGGGGGCACCTGGACGTGGCTACACCTTC.

The genes are TRBV2 and TRBJ1-2; weak D call: TRBD1 (5 bases). Germline-derived CDR1 and CDR2 are SNHLY and FYNNEI. The germline V and J ends were trimmed by 0 bases and 8 bases, with 7 bases remaining between them. The CDR3 covers 12 residues. The CDR3 DNA follows: TGTGCCAGCAGTGAAGCAGGGGTCGGCTACACCTTC. This codes for CASSEAGVGYTF.

The V and J genes are TRBV2 and TRBJ2-5, with 8 nucleotides matching TRBD1. CDR1 SNHLY and CDR2 FYNNEI come from the germline V gene. J lost 5 bases, V lost 5 bases, and 13 bases had no gene match. This CDR3 is built from 16 residues. CDR3 nucleotides: TGTGCCAGCAGTAAAACACCGACAGGGGATCGCGAGACCCAGTACTTC. It is translated as CASSKTPTGDRETQYF. The complete variable domain, with remaining parts taken from reference TRBV2 and TRBJ2-5, reads EPEVTQTPSHQVTQMGQEVILRCVPISNHLYFYWYRQILGQKVEFLVSFYNNEISEKSEIFDDQFSVERPDGSNFTLKIRSTKLEDSAMYFCASSKTPTGDRETQYFGPGTRLLVL.

J is TRBJ1-2 and V is TRBV28; 10 bases agree with TRBD1. The ends lost 3 bases at V and 4 bases at J; junction bases unmatched: 8. There are 16 residues in the CDR3. CDR1 is MDHEN, CDR2 SYDVKM, per germline. This CDR3 reads CASSFPPGQGSYGYTF. DNA for the CDR3: TGTGCCAGCAGTTTCCCGCCGGGACAGGGGAGCTATGGCTACACCTTC.

The chain joins TRBV4-1 to TRBJ2-1; 8 bases line up with TRBD1. With V trimmed by 4 bases and J by 7 bases, 9 bases remained unmatched. The germline V gene has CDR1 MGHRA and CDR2 YSYEKL. The CDR3 sequence is 15 residues long. CDR3 nucleotide sequence: TGCGCCAGCAGCCTTTGGACAGGGTTAAGGAATGAGCAGTTCTTC. Protein product: CASSLWTGLRNEQFF.

The V call is TRBV4-1, the J call TRBJ2-7; TRBD1 might be the D (6 bases). Germline V gene sequence: CDR1 MGHRA, CDR2 YSYEKL. V was cut by 1 base and J by 5 bases, with 18 bases left in between. This CDR3 spans 16 amino acids. The CDR3 DNA is TGCGCCAGCAGCCAAGGATCCCCTATCAGGGGTAACGAGCAGTACTTC. It translates to CASSQGSPIRGNEQYF.

The rearrangement joins TRBV19 to TRBJ1-6, with TRBD1 as a possible D gene (6 bases). With 4 bases removed from V and 4 bases from J, the gap between germline ends came to 14 bases. CDR1 is LNHDA, CDR2 SQIVND, per germline (reference sequence). The CDR3 totals 16 residues. The CDR3 loop is CASSRNRDTYNSPLHF. CDR3 coding DNA: TGTGCCAGTAGTAGGAACCGGGACACTTATAATTCACCCCTCCACTTT.

The chain uses TRBV5-4 and TRBJ2-5; 7 bases line up with TRBD1. V lost 0 bases and J lost 4; bases outside the gene matches: 3. Germline V gene sequence: CDR1 SGHNT, CDR2 YYREEE (reference sequence). CDR3 length: 14 amino acids. CDR3 sequence: CASSLARDRETQYF. The CDR3, as DNA: TGTGCCAGCAGCTTGGCGAGGGACAGAGAGACCCAGTACTTC.

The J gene is TRBJ2-4, the V gene TRBV11-1; 7 nucleotides match TRBD2. There are 14 residues in the CDR3. Germline CDR1 reads SGHAT; CDR2 reads FQDESV (reference sequence). The trim removed 8 bases at V and 7 bases at J, leaving 11 bases unmatched. The CDR3 is CASSRGEGLNIQYF. CDR3 sequence (DNA): TGTGCCAGCTCTCGGGGGGAGGGCCTGAACATTCAGTACTTC.

V and J are TRBV28 and TRBJ1-2, with TRBD1 matching 7 bases. Germline V gives CDR1 MDHEN, CDR2 SYDVKM. The V and J ends lost 0 bases and 8 bases, in that order; junction bases with no gene match: 6. The CDR3 has 14 amino acids. DNA of the CDR3: TGTGCCAGCAGTTTATGGACAGGGAGTTACGGCTACACCTTC. Encoded protein: CASSLWTGSYGYTF.

The chain links TRBV9 to TRBJ2-5; tentatively, D is TRBD1 (6 bases). V was cut by 0 bases and J by 4 bases, with 10 bases left in between. The CDR3 extends over 14 amino acids. Germline V gives CDR1 SGDLS, CDR2 YYNGEE. Here the CDR3 reads CASSVEGDRETQYF. The CDR3 DNA reads TGTGCCAGCAGCGTAGAGGGGGATCGAGAGACCCAGTACTTC.

This clone was observed a single time. J is TRBJ2-1 and V is TRBV2; no clear D gene. The CDR3 is 12 amino acids. Germline V gene data show CDR1 as SNHLY and CDR2 as FYNNEI. Trimming removed 6 bases at V and 9 bases at J, with 12 bases between. This CDR3 reads CASSAAVGEQFF. The DNA of the CDR3 is TGTGCCAGCAGCGCCGCGGTCGGTGAGCAGTTCTTC.

This chain links TRBV7-2 with TRBJ2-3; 11 bases fit TRBD2. The junction had 0 bases not matched to a gene; V was cut back by 1 base and J by 0 bases. The CDR3 has 16 residues. Germline V CDR1 and CDR2: SGHTA, FQGNSA. The CDR3: CASSLGLAGSTDTQYF. The CDR3 nucleotides read TGTGCCAGCAGCTTAGGACTAGCGGGGAGCACAGATACGCAGTATTTT.

The rearrangement links TRBV4-2 to TRBJ2-1, with 7 bases that match TRBD2. Looked up from germline, CDR1 is LGHNA and CDR2 is YNFKEQ. Germline trimming cut 0 bases from V and 2 bases from J; bases unmatched to any gene: 4. CDR3 length: 16 residues. DNA for the CDR3: TGTGCCAGCAGCCAAGATTTAGCGGGTGCCTACAATGAGCAGTTCTTC. This translates into CASSQDLAGAYNEQFF.

The chain couples TRBV28 to TRBJ1-1; D unresolved. The CDR3 sequence is 11 residues long. Germline V gene data show CDR1 as MDHEN and CDR2 as SYDVKM. Trimming cost V 2 bases and J 8 bases, with 6 bases left between them. CDR3 nucleotide sequence: TGTGCCAGCAGTTTAGGGCAGGAAGCTTTCTTT. Amino acids: CASSLGQEAFF.

V is TRBV18 and J is TRBJ2-7, with 8 nucleotides matching TRBD1. Germline V gives CDR1 KGHSH, CDR2 LQKENI. V shed 0 bases, J shed 4 bases, and the junction held 5 bases outside the gene matches. The CDR3 totals 15 residues. The CDR3 spells CASSPPRTGSYEQYF. CDR3 DNA sequence: TGTGCCAGCTCACCACCGAGGACAGGGTCGTACGAGCAGTACTTC. The full variable domain, completed using reference TRBV18 and TRBJ2-7, is NAGVMQNPRHLVRRRGQEARLRCSPMKGHSHVYWYRQLPEEGLKFMVYLQKENIIDESGMPKERFSAEFPKEGPSILRIQQVVRGDSAAYFCASSPPRTGSYEQYFGPGTRLTVT.

The rearrangement uses TRBV5-4 and TRBJ2-5; 11 bases fit TRBD2. Germline V gives CDR1 SGHNT, CDR2 YYREEE (reference sequence). After removal of 0 bases from V and 5 bases from J, the junction contained 12 bases not matched to a gene. The CDR3 runs 18 residues. The chain's CDR3 is CASSLGLLAGGSAETQYF. The DNA for the CDR3 is TGTGCCAGCAGCTTGGGGCTGCTAGCGGGAGGCTCAGCGGAGACCCAGTACTTC.

This clone appeared many times. The rearrangement uses TRBV7-2 and TRBJ1-1; D is uncertain. Germline-derived CDR1 and CDR2 are SGHTA and FQGNSA. The CDR3 loop spans 14 amino acids. Trimming cost V 1 base and J 2 bases, with 8 bases left between them. The CDR3 DNA sequence: TGTGCCAGCAGCTTAGGCCCCAGAAACACTGAAGCTTTCTTT. Amino acid sequence: CASSLGPRNTEAFF.

This clone was detected only once. The V call is TRBV4-1, the J call TRBJ2-3, with 12 bases fitting TRBD2. The germline V gene encodes CDR1 MGHRA and CDR2 YSYEKL. V dropped 4 bases and J dropped 4; count of bases not matched to a gene: 6. The CDR3 consists of 16 residues. The CDR3 bases are TGCGCCAGCAGCCGCAGGACTAGCGGGACACCAGATACGCAGTATTTT. It translates to CASSRRTSGTPDTQYF.